Each of the 25 T cell receptor beta chains below was sequenced from the same sample in a study of T cell responses to AZD1222 COVID-19 vaccine. Sequenced by immunoSEQ multiplex PCR; TCRdb stores in-frame clones only, minus some. The sample records about 120,000 clones, about four fifths being singletons. Source: peripheral blood, taken on day 0 of AZD1222 vaccination. These receptors were collected from an adult in good health.

The chain uses TRBV15 and TRBJ1-2; D uncertain. The ends were cut back, 1 base at V and 6 bases at J, with 6 bases in the middle. Germline CDR1 and CDR2: LNHNV and YYDKDF (reference sequence). The CDR3 has 12 amino acids. The CDR3, as DNA: TGTGCCACCAGCAGAGCGGGTAATGGCTACACCTTC. Translation: CATSRAGNGYTF.

V and J are TRBV7-2 and TRBJ2-7; D tentatively fits TRBD1 or TRBD2 (5 bases each). The length of the CDR3 is 13 residues. CDR1 SGHTA and CDR2 FQGNSA come from the germline V gene. With 5 bases removed from V and 3 bases from J, the gap between germline ends came to 11 bases. CDR3 region: CASSPGRLYEQYF. CDR3 nucleotides: TGTGCCAGCAGCCCGGGACGGCTCTACGAGCAGTACTTC.

The CDR3 region is CASSLAGQGSYEQYF. In nucleotides, the CDR3 is TGTGCCAGCAGCTTGGCGGGACAGGGATCCTACGAGCAGTACTTC. The chain couples TRBV5-6 to TRBJ2-7; 9 bases map to TRBD1. The CDR3 loop spans 15 amino acids. After removal of 0 bases from V and 1 base from J, the junction contained 2 bases not matched to a gene. Germline V gives CDR1 SGHDT, CDR2 YYEEEE.

J is TRBJ2-5 and V is TRBV3-1 (or the pseudogene TRBV3-2), with TRBD2 identical over 13 bases. V gave up 7 bases and J gave up 10 bases; unmatched junction bases: 9. The CDR3 extends over 14 amino acids. Per germline, CDR1 LGHDT and CDR2 YNNKEL (reference sequence). The CDR3 loop is CASTRTSGGSDQYF. The DNA of the CDR3 is TGTGCCAGCACCAGGACTAGCGGGGGTAGTGACCAGTACTTC.

The J gene is TRBJ1-1, the V gene TRBV2, with D perhaps TRBD1 (6 bases). Deletions cut 4 bases from V and 0 bases from J, with 9 bases between. This CDR3 spans 14 amino acids. Germline V gives CDR1 SNHLY, CDR2 FYNNEI. CDR3 amino acids: CASSGQVLNTEAFF. Written as DNA, the CDR3 is TGTGCCAGCAGTGGACAGGTTTTGAACACTGAAGCTTTCTTT.

In this sample, this clone turned up once. The gene calls are TRBV28 and TRBJ1-2; a possible D gene is TRBD1 (5 bases). This CDR3 has 13 residues. Deletions cut 6 bases from V and 3 bases from J, with 11 bases between. Germline V CDR1 and CDR2: MDHEN, SYDVKM. CDR3 loop: CASSWGKDYGYTF. The DNA of the CDR3 is TGTGCCAGCAGCTGGGGGAAGGACTATGGCTACACCTTC.

The chain links TRBV28 to TRBJ2-2; D remains unclear. CDR1 is MDHEN, CDR2 SYDVKM, per germline. This CDR3 comprises 12 residues. Trimming left V 6 bases short and J 4 bases short, with 6 bases between. The CDR3 reads CASSPATGELFF. Here the CDR3 DNA reads TGTGCCAGCAGCCCCGCCACCGGGGAGCTGTTTTTT.

DNA of the CDR3: TGCGCCAGCAGCTGGGGACAAGACACAGATACGCAGTATTTT. Its protein product is CASSWGQDTDTQYF. The V call is TRBV5-1, the J call TRBJ2-3; a weak D match, TRBD1 (6 bases). Germline V gene data show CDR1 as SGHRS and CDR2 as YFSETQ. The CDR3 spans 14 residues. Trimming took off 3 bases at V and 2 bases at J, with 10 bases between the two ends.

The rearrangement links TRBV12-5 to TRBJ2-1; TRBD1 matches 9 bases. CDR1 and CDR2 (germline): LGHNT, FRNRAP. This CDR3 is built from 14 residues. V lost 5 bases and J lost 7; bases outside the gene matches: 6. The CDR3 DNA reads as TGTGCTAGTGGTCCAGGGACAGGGAGTAATGAGCAGTTCTTC. Amino acid sequence: CASGPGTGSNEQFF.

This clone turned up a few times. The rearrangement links TRBV7-2 to TRBJ2-7; 7 bases are a match to TRBD2. This CDR3 spans 18 amino acids. V shed 5 bases and J 0 bases; nucleotides not matched to a gene: 16. Germline CDR1 reads SGHTA; CDR2 reads FQGNSA. The CDR3 protein is CASSLEGGSFVSSYEQYF. CDR3 coding DNA: TGTGCCAGCAGCCTAGAGGGCGGGAGTTTCGTTTCCTCCTACGAGCAGTACTTC.

The rearrangement uses TRBV12-3 or TRBV12-4 and TRBJ1-1, with D possibly TRBD1 on 6 matching bases. The germline V and J ends were trimmed by 5 bases and 4 bases, with 11 bases remaining between them. The CDR3 runs 13 residues. The CDR3 loop is CASSLTGSTEAFF. The CDR3 DNA reads as TGTGCCAGCAGTCTTACAGGGAGCACTGAAGCTTTCTTT.

The chain joins TRBV28 to TRBJ1-6; TRBD1 matches 8 bases. Germline CDR1 MDHEN, CDR2 SYDVKM. V trimming: 6 bases; J trimming: 10 bases; junction bases outside the gene matches: 8. The CDR3 spans 14 residues. Written as DNA, the CDR3 is TGTGCCAGCAGACTGGGGGGGACAGGCTCACCCCTCCACTTT. Translation: CASRLGGTGSPLHF.

There are a few counts of this clone. This chain uses TRBV29-1 with TRBJ1-2; unclear D gene. With 4 bases removed from V and 8 bases from J, the gap between germline ends came to 20 bases. The CDR3 sequence is 14 residues long. Germline CDR1 is SQVTM and CDR2 is ANQGSEA. The CDR3 reads CSVGSTASRGGYTF. The CDR3 DNA is TGCAGCGTTGGGAGCACGGCCTCTCGGGGAGGCTACACCTTC.

The CDR3 region is CASSELGETEAFF. The CDR3 DNA is TGCGCCAGCAGTGAATTGGGGGAGACTGAAGCTTTCTTT. The V and J genes are TRBV10-2 and TRBJ1-1; tentative D call: TRBD1 (5 bases). The V end lost 3 bases, the J end lost 5 bases, and 10 bases lay between the germline ends. Germline-derived CDR1 and CDR2 are WSHSY and SAAADI. The CDR3 loop spans 13 amino acids.

In its sample, this clone was seen once. This rearrangement joins TRBV4-2 to TRBJ2-3; possibly TRBD2 for D (5 bases). Germline CDR1 and CDR2: LGHNA and YNFKEQ. The CDR3 runs to 17 residues. V lost 1 base and J 3 bases, leaving 17 bases between the germline ends. The CDR3 protein is CASSQGAILAGTDTQYF. DNA of the CDR3: TGTGCCAGCAGCCAAGGGGCTATCCTTGCGGGTACAGATACGCAGTATTTT.

This clone was counted between two and nine times. The gene calls are TRBV3-1 (or the pseudogene TRBV3-2) and TRBJ1-2; D perhaps matches TRBD1 (6 bases). Germline assignment: CDR1 LGHDT and CDR2 YNNKEL (reference sequence). The germline V and J ends were trimmed by 4 bases and 7 bases, with 13 bases remaining between them. The CDR3 covers 13 residues. This CDR3 reads CASSLQGLGGYTF. Written as DNA, the CDR3 is TGTGCCAGCAGCCTACAGGGATTAGGTGGCTACACCTTC.

This clone was recorded only once. The chain combines TRBV6-2 or TRBV6-3 with TRBJ2-7, with D perhaps TRBD1 (6 bases). V lost 5 bases and J lost 2, with 10 bases in between. Germline lookup yields CDR1 MNHEY and CDR2 SVGEGT. CDR3 length equals 13 residues. In DNA form, the CDR3 reads TGTGCCAGCAGTCGGACAGAACCCTACGAGCAGTACTTC. The encoded protein is CASSRTEPYEQYF.

V usage is TRBV27 and J usage is TRBJ1-4, with 11 positions matching TRBD1. Germline loops: CDR1 MNHEY, CDR2 SMNVEV (reference sequence). Trimming took 4 bases from V and 8 from J; bases not matched to a gene: 3. CDR3 length equals 14 residues. The CDR3 DNA reads TGTGCCAGCAGTTCCTGGGACAGGGGGGAAAAACTGTTTTTT. Translated, it gives CASSSWDRGEKLFF.

The V and J genes are TRBV28 and TRBJ1-1, with TRBD1 matching 7 bases. J lost 2 bases, V lost 6 bases, and 12 bases had no gene match. The CDR3 has 16 residues. From germline, CDR1 is MDHEN and CDR2 SYDVKM. The CDR3 here is CASSPLWGQFNTEAFF. DNA of the CDR3: TGTGCCAGCAGCCCTCTCTGGGGACAGTTTAACACTGAAGCTTTCTTT.

The chain couples TRBV5-1 to TRBJ2-7; a possible D gene is TRBD2 (6 bases). V lost 0 bases, J lost 6 bases, and 13 bases lay in between. The V gene's germline CDR1 is SGHRS and CDR2 YFSETQ. This CDR3 contains 14 residues. The CDR3 protein is CASSLASRDSEQYF. In DNA form, the CDR3 reads TGCGCCAGCAGCTTGGCGTCGCGGGATTCCGAGCAGTACTTC.

The chain joins TRBV5-1 to TRBJ1-4, with 10 positions matching TRBD1. After removal of 2 bases from V and 8 bases from J, the junction contained 3 bases not matched to a gene. This CDR3 has 14 amino acids. Germline V gene data show CDR1 as SGHRS and CDR2 as YFSETQ. The DNA of the CDR3 is TGCGCCAGCAGCTTTGGGACAGGGGTGGAAAAACTGTTTTTT. As protein: CASSFGTGVEKLFF. Full variable domain (rest looked up from reference TRBV5-1 and TRBJ1-4): KAGVTQTPRYLIKTRGQQVTLSCSPISGHRSVSWYQQTPGQGLQFLFEYFSETQRNKGNFPGRFSGRQFSNSRSEMNVSTLELGDSALYLCASSFGTGVEKLFFGSGTQLSVL.

The V gene is TRBV10-3, the J gene TRBJ1-3, with D perhaps matching TRBD1 (6 bases). CDR1 is ENHRY and CDR2 is SYGVKD in the germline V gene. Trimming stripped 3 bases from V and 4 bases from J, with 7 bases between. The CDR3 runs 13 residues. CDR3 in amino acids: CAISDRGGNTIYF. CDR3 sequence (DNA): TGTGCCATCAGTGACAGGGGAGGAAACACCATATATTTT.

This rearrangement joins TRBV28 to TRBJ1-5; TRBD1 agrees at 10 bases. This CDR3 contains 16 residues. Germline values: CDR1 MDHEN, CDR2 SYDVKM. The V and J ends lost 5 bases and 8 bases, in that order; junction bases with no gene match: 12. In DNA, the CDR3 is TGTGCCAGCAGTCTAAGGACAGGGGGAAGAGAGAAGCCCCAGCATTTT. Protein: CASSLRTGGREKPQHF.

This sequence joins TRBV28 and TRBJ2-5; 8 bases are shared with TRBD1. Germline V gene data show CDR1 as MDHEN and CDR2 as SYDVKM. The CDR3 covers 13 residues. Trimming at V came to 8 bases and at J to 0 bases, leaving 2 bases not matched to a gene. The CDR3 DNA follows: TGTGCCAGCGGGACAGGAGACCAAGAGACCCAGTACTTC. As protein: CASGTGDQETQYF. The full variable domain, its missing parts supplied by reference TRBV28 and TRBJ2-5, is DVKVTQSSRYLVKRTGEKVFLECVQDMDHENMFWYRQDPGLGLRLIYFSYDVKMKEKGDIPEGYSVSREKKERFSLILESASTNQTSMYLCASGTGDQETQYFGPGTRLLVL.

V gene TRBV9 combines with J gene TRBJ1-1; 7 bases align to TRBD1. Germline CDR1 reads SGDLS; CDR2 reads YYNGEE. J was trimmed by 2 bases and V by 0 bases; bases with no gene match: 4. The CDR3 consists of 15 residues. The CDR3 bases are TGTGCCAGCAGCGTAGGAGGGACAGTAAACACTGAAGCTTTCTTT. This gives the protein CASSVGGTVNTEAFF.